This passage covers 23 T cell receptor beta chains from one sample sequenced in a study of high-grade serous ovarian cancer treatment subgroups. Assay used: immunoSEQ multiplex PCR; TCRdb lists only in-frame clones, some missing. The sample consists of about 7,800 clones, 62% of them appearing once. Tumor samples were taken before definitive surgery or chemotherapy. Sequencing was carried out using tumor tissue. These TCRs come from a human donor with high-grade serous ovarian cancer.

The genes are TRBV7-8 and TRBJ2-7; TRBD1 aligns across 9 bases. Germline V gene data show CDR1 as SGHVS and CDR2 as FQNEAQ. V shed 5 bases, J shed 5 bases, and the junction held 7 bases outside the gene matches. This CDR3 contains 14 residues. CDR3 coding DNA: TGTGCCAGCAGCCCGAGGACAGGGGAACACGAGCAGTACTTC. This codes for CASSPRTGEHEQYF. The whole variable domain, remainder taken from reference TRBV7-8 and TRBJ2-7, is GAGVSQSPRYKVAKRGQDVALRCDPISGHVSLFWYQQALGQGPEFLTYFQNEAQLDKSGLPSDRFFAERPEGSVSTLKIQRTQQEDSAVYLCASSPRTGEHEQYFGPGTRLTVT.

V is TRBV18 and J is TRBJ2-1; 7 nucleotides match TRBD1. Germline loops: CDR1 KGHSH, CDR2 LQKENI. J gave up 8 bases and V 3 bases, and 10 bases lay outside the gene matches. The CDR3 length is 15 residues. The DNA of the CDR3 is TGTGCCAGCTCACCCCCGGGACAGAGGCCCCATGAGCAGTTCTTC. It codes for CASSPPGQRPHEQFF.

This sequence joins TRBV7-9 and TRBJ2-5; 8 positions match TRBD2. Germline lookup yields CDR1 SEHNR and CDR2 FQNEAQ (reference sequence). This CDR3 has 15 amino acids. The V gene end was trimmed by 5 bases and the J gene end by 2 bases; junction bases not matched to a gene: 7. The CDR3 protein is CASSPLSGGQETQYF. In DNA, the CDR3 is TGTGCCAGCAGCCCTCTTTCGGGAGGGCAAGAGACCCAGTACTTC.

The CDR3 region is CASGEGRTFPRAFF. CDR3 coding DNA: TGTGCCAGCGGGGAGGGACGAACTTTTCCACGGGCTTTCTTT. The rearrangement links TRBV28 to TRBJ1-1, with a possible D match to TRBD1 (5 bases). The CDR3 spans 14 residues. From germline, CDR1 is MDHEN and CDR2 SYDVKM. V lost 8 bases and J 11 bases, leaving 24 bases between the germline ends.

V is TRBV5-1 and J is TRBJ1-1, with D possibly matching TRBD1 (5 bases). The germline gives CDR1 SGHRS, CDR2 YFSETQ. V lost 5 bases and J lost 1, with 9 bases in between. The CDR3 is made up of 13 amino acids. Here the CDR3 DNA reads TGCGCCAGCAGAGTGCAGGGGAACACTGAAGCTTTCTTT. Translated: CASRVQGNTEAFF.

This clone was detected only a few times. The J gene is TRBJ2-2, the V gene TRBV6-5; TRBD1 might be the D (6 bases). Germline V gives CDR1 MNHEY, CDR2 SVGAGI. The length of the CDR3 is 14 residues. The germline V and J ends were trimmed by 2 bases and 7 bases, with 11 bases remaining between them. In nucleotides, the CDR3 is TGTGCCAGCAGTTACCGGACAGTTGGCGGGGAGCTGTTTTTT. This translates into CASSYRTVGGELFF.

The chain carries TRBV30 and TRBJ1-2; 9 bases align to TRBD1. This CDR3 comprises 16 residues. Germline trimming cut 6 bases from V and 0 bases from J; bases unmatched to any gene: 11. The germline V gene encodes CDR1 GTSNPN and CDR2 SVGIG (reference sequence). CDR3 amino acids: CACTPGQGPSNYGYTF. The CDR3 DNA reads TGTGCCTGTACTCCGGGACAGGGACCCTCTAACTATGGCTACACCTTC.

A word on this clone: This sample includes further DNA sequences coding for the same CDR3. The chain carries TRBV4-1 and TRBJ2-4, with unresolved D. Germline V gene lookup returns CDR1 MGHRA and CDR2 YSYEKL. Trimming took 6 bases from V and 5 from J, leaving 8 bases between them. There are 12 residues in the CDR3. The CDR3 DNA sequence: TGCGCCAGCAGTCGGACCGAAAACATTCAGTACTTC. Protein product: CASSRTENIQYF.

This rearrangement joins TRBV12-5 to TRBJ1-2; D ambiguous. The germline V gene encodes CDR1 LGHNT and CDR2 FRNRAP. Trimming stripped 0 bases from V and 1 base from J, with 9 bases between. The CDR3 has 15 amino acids. DNA of the CDR3: TGTGCTAGTGGTTTGGTATTGCCTCATAACTATGGCTACACCTTC. This gives the protein CASGLVLPHNYGYTF. Filled out from reference TRBV12-5 and TRBJ1-2, the complete variable domain reads DARVTQTPRHKVTEMGQEVTMRCQPILGHNTVFWYRQTMMQGLELLAYFRNRAPLDDSGMPKDRFSAEMPDATLATLKIQPSEPRDSAVYFCASGLVLPHNYGYTFGSGTRLTVV.

This clone has just a few counts. The chain couples TRBV21-1 to TRBJ2-7; the table calls TRBD2, which could not be checked here. TRBV21-1 is classified as a pseudogene. The CDR3 is made up of 16 amino acids. CDR3 in amino acids: CASSLRVAGTTYEQYF. In nucleotides, the CDR3 is TGTGCCAGCAGCCTCCGGGTAGCGGGAACTACCTACGAGCAGTACTTC.

The gene calls are TRBV10-3 and TRBJ2-3; tentatively, D is TRBD1 (6 bases). The CDR3 is made up of 14 amino acids. Germline V gives CDR1 ENHRY, CDR2 SYGVKD. V gave up 0 bases and J gave up 5 bases, with 9 bases separating them. Here the CDR3 reads CAISESQGGDTQYF. Here the CDR3 DNA reads TGTGCCATCAGTGAGTCACAGGGTGGAGATACGCAGTATTTT.

This chain joins TRBV20-1 and TRBJ2-7; D uncertain. Per germline, CDR1 DFQATT and CDR2 SNEGSKA (reference sequence). V was clipped by 3 bases and J by 5 bases, with 8 bases between them. CDR3 size: 11 residues. CDR3: CSASLFDEQYF. Here the CDR3 DNA reads TGCAGTGCTAGTCTCTTTGACGAGCAGTACTTC.

In its sample, this clone ranks as medium-sized (0.01 to 0.1%). This chain uses TRBV7-9 with TRBJ2-1; tentative D call: TRBD2 (6 bases). In germline, CDR1 is SEHNR, CDR2 FQNEAQ (reference sequence). The V end lost 7 bases, the J end lost 2 bases, and 18 bases lay between the germline ends. CDR3 length: 16 residues. This CDR3 reads CASTPGVGEAYNEQFF. CDR3 DNA sequence: TGTGCCAGCACCCCTGGTGTGGGGGAGGCCTACAATGAGCAGTTCTTC.

V is TRBV4-2 and J is TRBJ2-3, with 10 bases identical to TRBD1. V was clipped by 1 base and J by 3 bases; unmatched bases: 7. Germline CDR1 is LGHNA and CDR2 is YNFKEQ. The CDR3 runs to 17 residues. The CDR3: CASSQAGGQGETDTQYF. Written as DNA, the CDR3 is TGTGCCAGCAGCCAAGCCGGTGGACAGGGGGAGACAGATACGCAGTATTTT.

The chain recombines TRBV4-2 with TRBJ2-7, with 14 bases matching TRBD2. This CDR3 has 19 amino acids. The germline V gene has CDR1 LGHNA and CDR2 YNFKEQ. Trimming removed 1 base from V and 1 base from J; junction bases left unmatched: 9. CDR3 nucleotides: TGTGCCAGCAGCCAAGGGACCGGGACTAGCGGGAGTGGGTCCTACGAGCAGTACTTC. This encodes CASSQGTGTSGSGSYEQYF.

The chain recombines TRBV4-2 with TRBJ1-3; 7 bases are a match to TRBD1. In germline, CDR1 is LGHNA, CDR2 YNFKEQ. J gave up 0 bases and V 1 base, and 15 bases lay outside the gene matches. The CDR3 extends over 20 amino acids. CDR3 sequence reads: CASSQVGLSTGAVSGNTIYF. DNA for the CDR3: TGTGCCAGCAGCCAAGTCGGCTTATCTACAGGGGCTGTCTCTGGAAACACCATATATTTT.

The chain combines TRBV7-2 with TRBJ2-1; possibly TRBD1 for D (5 bases). The length of the CDR3 is 15 residues. Germline V lookup: CDR1 SGHTA, CDR2 FQGNSA. Trimming took off 0 bases at V and 5 bases at J, with 11 bases between the two ends. The DNA for the CDR3 is TGTGCCAGCAGCTTAGCGGCAGGGTCAGACAATGAGCAGTTCTTC. This encodes CASSLAAGSDNEQFF.

The chain carries TRBV7-2 and TRBJ2-3, with D unresolved. The CDR3 runs 12 residues. Trimming pared 1 base from V and 6 bases from J, leaving 5 bases between. Germline CDR1 is SGHTA and CDR2 is FQGNSA. CDR3: CASSLVRDTQYF. In nucleotides, the CDR3 is TGTGCCAGCAGCTTAGTGCGGGATACGCAGTATTTT.

The chain links TRBV6-5 to TRBJ2-6, with D uncertain. Deletions cut 7 bases from V and 0 bases from J, with 7 bases between. The CDR3 contains 14 residues. Per germline, CDR1 MNHEY and CDR2 SVGAGI. The CDR3 sequence is CASTELSGANVLTF. Written as DNA, the CDR3 is TGTGCCAGCACCGAGCTCTCTGGGGCCAACGTCCTGACTTTC.

This clone has just a few counts. The chain links TRBV5-8 to TRBJ1-5; D is ambiguous. The germline V and J ends were trimmed by 2 bases and 2 bases, with 11 bases remaining between them. Germline V gene lookup returns CDR1 SGHTS and CDR2 YDEGEE. This CDR3 is 15 amino acids long. The CDR3 region is CASSFGMAGNQPQHF. The CDR3, as DNA: TGTGCCAGCAGCTTTGGGATGGCGGGCAATCAGCCCCAGCATTTT.

The chain links TRBV28 to TRBJ1-1; D is undetermined. CDR3 size: 13 residues. CDR1 and CDR2 (germline): MDHEN, SYDVKM. The chain's CDR3 is CESTRGGNTEAFF. Written as DNA, the CDR3 is TGTGAGAGCACTCGGGGAGGGAACACTGAAGCTTTCTTT.

The table lists this clone with a count of one. The gene calls are TRBV4-3 and TRBJ2-2; D gene uncertain. The germline CDR1 and CDR2 sequences are LGHNA and YSLEER. The V end was cut by 3 bases, the J end by 1 base, with 12 bases between. The CDR3 extends over 16 amino acids. The CDR3 DNA follows: TGCGCCAGCAGCCAGGGCCCCGACGGGAACACCGGGGAGCTGTTTTTT. This gives the protein CASSQGPDGNTGELFF.

The table lists this clone with a few counts. The CDR3 DNA is TGTGCCAGCAGCTTAAGCGGCCGGAGCTCCTACGAGCAGTACTTC. Its protein is CASSLSGRSSYEQYF. The rearrangement links TRBV7-2 to TRBJ2-7; TRBD2 is a possible D gene (5 bases). Germline V gene lookup returns CDR1 SGHTA and CDR2 FQGNSA. The length of the CDR3 is 15 residues. The V gene lost 2 bases and the J gene lost 0 bases, with 11 bases spanning the gap.